One sample yielded the 19 T cell receptor beta chains listed below, sequenced in a study of T-cell reconstitution after alpha-beta-depleted transplantation in children. Preparing the TCRbeta library involved the use of unique molecular identifiers. MiXCR was run by TCRdb on the PCR reads, yielding one entry per CDR3 protein. Of about 70,000 distinct CDR3 sequences listed, under 13% were seen once; the top ten hold less than 15%. Source: PBMCs, taken before TCRalphabeta/CD19-depleted stem cell transplant. These receptors all come from a boy aged 5-17 years with acute myeloid leukemia, due to receive a stem cell transplant.

At least ten counts were recorded for this clonotype. J is TRBJ1-1 and V is TRBV7-8; D gene ambiguous. Per the germline V gene, CDR1 is SGHVS and CDR2 is FQNEAQ. The CDR3 is made up of 13 amino acids. Trimming removed 2 bases from V and 5 bases from J, with 9 bases in between. The CDR3 sequence: CASSLLAGTEAFF. For the CDR3, the DNA is TGTGCCAGCAGCTTACTGGCGGGGACTGAAGCTTTCTTT.

This clonotype was seen repeatedly, ten times or more. V and J are TRBV4-2 and TRBJ2-3, with 11 nucleotides matching TRBD2. The CDR3 is 16 amino acids. V shed 5 bases, J shed 2 bases, and the junction held 6 bases outside the gene matches. Looked up from germline, CDR1 is LGHNA and CDR2 is YNFKEQ. CDR3: CASSFPGLADTDTQYF. For the CDR3, the DNA is TGTGCCAGCAGCTTCCCGGGACTAGCGGACACAGATACGCAGTATTTT.

This rearrangement joins TRBV9 to TRBJ2-3, with TRBD2 matching over 11 bases. The germline V gene has CDR1 SGDLS and CDR2 YYNGEE. The CDR3 has 18 residues. J lost 5 bases, V lost 0 bases, and 11 bases had no gene match. The CDR3, as DNA: TGTGCCAGCAGCGTAGCCTTACTAGCGGGAGTCCTTAGAGATACGCAGTATTTT. Amino acid sequence: CASSVALLAGVLRDTQYF.

This clonotype was seen many times. This chain connects TRBV11-2 to TRBJ2-1; D is unclear. V was shortened by 5 bases and J by 7 bases, with 9 bases between the two germline ends. The CDR3 extends over 12 amino acids. CDR1 is SGHAT and CDR2 is FQNNGV in the germline V gene. DNA of the CDR3: TGTGCCAGCAGCGTAGGGTTTAATGAGCAGTTCTTC. This encodes CASSVGFNEQFF.

This clonotype was found a few times. V is TRBV5-1 and J is TRBJ2-1, with 8 bases lining up with TRBD2. The CDR3 has 18 residues. Germline lookup yields CDR1 SGHRS and CDR2 YFSETQ. J gave up 0 bases and V 2 bases, and 10 bases lay outside the gene matches. CDR3 in DNA: TGCGCCAGCAGCTTTCGATTCGCGGGGGGAACCTCCTACAATGAGCAGTTCTTC. As protein: CASSFRFAGGTSYNEQFF.

This clonotype showed up many times. This chain connects TRBV20-1 to TRBJ2-3; weak D call: TRBD1 (5 bases). Germline values: CDR1 DFQATT, CDR2 SNEGSKA (reference sequence). V dropped 4 bases and J dropped 4 bases, with 12 bases sitting between them. CDR3 length equals 13 residues. The CDR3 protein is CSANRQGPDTQYF. The CDR3 nucleotides are TGCAGTGCTAACAGGCAGGGCCCAGATACGCAGTATTTT.

This clonotype was counted at least ten times. The chain links TRBV15 to TRBJ2-3, with TRBD2 matching over 10 bases. The CDR3 runs to 16 residues. The V gene's germline CDR1 is LNHNV and CDR2 YYDKDF (reference sequence). The trim removed 1 base at V and 3 bases at J, leaving 4 bases unmatched. The CDR3 bases are TGTGCCACCAGCAGAGGTGCTAGCGGGAGTACAGATACGCAGTATTTT. As protein: CATSRGASGSTDTQYF.

Ten or more counts support this clonotype. The genes are TRBV7-2 and TRBJ1-5, with 7 bases lining up with TRBD1. Germline CDR1 SGHTA, CDR2 FQGNSA. This CDR3 has 15 residues. Trimming at V came to 6 bases and at J to 5 bases, leaving 10 bases not matched to a gene. CDR3 DNA: TGTGCCAGCAGTCTAGGACAGGCGGTTGATCAGCCCCAGCATTTT. Protein: CASSLGQAVDQPQHF.

This clonotype came up many times. The chain carries TRBV28 and TRBJ2-1; 13 bases are shared with TRBD2. Losses at the gene ends were 5 bases for V and 5 bases for J; bases not matched to a gene: 3. The V gene's germline CDR1 is MDHEN and CDR2 SYDVKM. There are 15 residues in the CDR3. CDR3 DNA sequence: TGTGCCAGCAGTCCACTAGCGGGAGGGGACAATGAGCAGTTCTTC. It yields the protein CASSPLAGGDNEQFF.

This clonotype was seen ten or more times. This chain links TRBV20-1 with TRBJ1-5; D not resolved. This CDR3 contains 13 residues. Germline V lookup: CDR1 DFQATT, CDR2 SNEGSKA (reference sequence). The germline V and J ends were trimmed by 3 bases and 7 bases, with 13 bases remaining between them. CDR3 region: CSASYWVGQPQHF. DNA of the CDR3: TGCAGTGCTAGTTATTGGGTAGGACAGCCCCAGCATTTT.

This clonotype occurred many times. V is TRBV6-5 and J is TRBJ2-7, with D perhaps TRBD1 or TRBD2 (6 bases each). This CDR3 has 15 residues. CDR1 and CDR2 from the germline V gene are MNHEY and SVGAGI. The V end was cut by 6 bases, the J end by 0 bases, with 15 bases between. CDR3 residues: CASSPIGGRSYEQYF. CDR3 DNA sequence: TGTGCCAGCAGCCCCATCGGGGGCCGCTCCTACGAGCAGTACTTC.

This clonotype has ten or more counts. The chain is built from TRBV7-9 and TRBJ1-1, with D possibly TRBD1 on 5 matching bases. The CDR3 loop spans 14 amino acids. Germline lookup yields CDR1 SEHNR and CDR2 FQNEAQ (reference sequence). Between the trimmed V and J ends, which lost 1 base and 4 bases, there was a span of 10 bases. CDR3 amino acids: CASSLGGGTTEAFF. CDR3 nucleotide sequence: TGTGCCAGCAGCTTAGGCGGGGGGACCACTGAAGCTTTCTTT.

This clonotype has at least ten counts. This chain connects TRBV20-1 to TRBJ2-5; no definite D call. With 3 bases removed from V and 5 bases from J, the gap between germline ends came to 7 bases. CDR3 size: 11 residues. Germline CDR1 and CDR2: DFQATT and SNEGSKA (reference sequence). The DNA for the CDR3 is TGCAGTGCTAGCTGGTTTGAGACCCAGTACTTC. It specifies CSASWFETQYF.

The sample holds many counts of this clonotype. This chain links TRBV10-3 with TRBJ2-7, with 8 bases aligning to TRBD2. V was clipped by 11 bases and J by 1 base; unmatched bases: 4. Germline V gene data show CDR1 as ENHRY and CDR2 as SYGVKD. The CDR3 totals 12 residues. This chain's CDR3 is CAVGLGSYEQYF. CDR3 nucleotide sequence: TGTGCCGTGGGACTAGGATCCTACGAGCAGTACTTC.

The V call is TRBV5-1, the J call TRBJ2-3, with 14 bases fitting TRBD2. This CDR3 has 17 amino acids. The junction had 7 bases not matched to a gene; V was cut back by 4 bases and J by 3 bases. CDR1 and CDR2 from the germline V gene are SGHRS and YFSETQ. As DNA, the CDR3 is TGCGCCAGCAGCCCGAGAGGACTAGCGGGGGGAACAGATACGCAGTATTTT. It encodes CASSPRGLAGGTDTQYF.

This clonotype was seen repeatedly, ten times or more. This chain connects TRBV7-9 to TRBJ2-1; 10 positions agree with TRBD2. The V gene's germline CDR1 is SEHNR and CDR2 FQNEAQ (reference sequence). Trimming removed 5 bases from V and 10 bases from J; junction bases left unmatched: 8. CDR3 size: 14 residues. CDR3 residues: CASSTPGSGGEQFF. The CDR3 region has the DNA TGTGCCAGCAGCACGCCGGGTAGCGGGGGGGAGCAGTTCTTC.

This clonotype was observed many times. The rearrangement uses TRBV28 and TRBJ1-5; D gene unclear. Germline CDR1 MDHEN, CDR2 SYDVKM. The V end was cut by 5 bases, the J end by 7 bases, with 9 bases between. The CDR3 sequence is 12 residues long. The CDR3 here is CASSPPAQPQHF. CDR3 DNA: TGTGCCAGCAGTCCACCCGCCCAGCCCCAGCATTTT.

The V call is TRBV6-5, the J call TRBJ2-4; D is uncertain. The CDR3 loop spans 14 amino acids. Germline CDR1 is MNHEY and CDR2 is SVGAGI. Trimming stripped 6 bases from V and 1 base from J, with 10 bases between. The CDR3 DNA sequence: TGTGCCAGCAGCCCCCTAGTGGCCAAAAACATTCAGTACTTC. Its protein product is CASSPLVAKNIQYF.

This clonotype was found many times. The V gene is TRBV10-3, the J gene TRBJ1-1; D remains unclear. V lost 5 bases, J lost 1 base, and 14 bases lay in between. The CDR3 has 15 amino acids. The germline V gene has CDR1 ENHRY and CDR2 SYGVKD. CDR3 residues: CAISYAGIPNTEAFF. Written as DNA, the CDR3 is TGTGCCATCAGTTATGCGGGGATCCCGAACACTGAAGCTTTCTTT.